These 9 T cell receptor beta chains share one sample of origin, sequenced in a study of T-cell reconstitution after alpha-beta-depleted transplantation in children. Unique molecular identifiers tagged the TCRbeta library. MiXCR, run by TCRdb on the PCR reads, gives a single entry per CDR3 protein. Of approximately 350,000 distinct CDR3 sequences in the sample, around a tenth were seen once. The sequencing used PBMCs from the stem cell graft donor, collected from the stem cell graft. The source is a human donor who donated a stem cell graft to a child with acute lymphoblastic leukemia.

V is TRBV5-1 and J is TRBJ2-3; D is unclear. With 4 bases removed from V and 2 bases from J, the gap between germline ends came to 14 bases. This CDR3 is built from 15 residues. The V gene's germline CDR1 is SGHRS and CDR2 YFSETQ. The CDR3 sequence is CASSPGALTTDTQYF. DNA for the CDR3: TGCGCCAGCAGCCCCGGCGCCCTGACCACAGATACGCAGTATTTT.

As for this clonotype: At one boundary the junction diverges from the germline segment, which might be a read error. The chain employs TRBV5-1 and TRBJ2-7; D unclear. This CDR3 is built from 14 residues. Germline-derived CDR1 and CDR2 are SGHRS and YFSETQ. The CDR3 DNA is TGCGCCAGCAGCTTGGATCCAGCATCCTACGAGCTGTACTTC. As protein: CASSLDPASYELYF.

This clonotype was recorded a few times. The chain is built from TRBV7-8 and TRBJ2-5, with a weak D call TRBD1 (6 bases). V shed 7 bases and J shed 5 bases, with 14 bases lying between them. Per the germline V gene, CDR1 is SGHVS and CDR2 is FQNEAQ. This CDR3 contains 13 residues. DNA of the CDR3: TGTGCCAGCACCCCAGGGGTGAGGGAGACCCAGTACTTC. Its protein product is CASTPGVRETQYF.

This clonotype was seen only a few times. The genes are TRBV12-3 or TRBV12-4 and TRBJ2-5; D is unclear. V was clipped by 0 bases and J by 0 bases, with 5 bases between them. The CDR3 is 14 residues long. CDR3 residues: CASSLARYQETQYF. The CDR3 coding sequence is TGTGCCAGCAGTTTAGCGCGGTACCAAGAGACCCAGTACTTC.

Many counts were recorded for this clonotype. V is TRBV3-1 and J is TRBJ2-1; 9 positions match TRBD2. The CDR3 extends over 15 amino acids. Looked up from germline, CDR1 is LGHDT and CDR2 is YNNKEL (reference sequence). V trimming: 4 bases; J trimming: 2 bases; junction bases outside the gene matches: 3. The CDR3 DNA follows: TGTGCCAGCAGCCGGCCTAGCGGGGCCTACAATGAGCAGTTCTTC. Protein sequence: CASSRPSGAYNEQFF.

The chain has TRBV20-1 and TRBJ2-7; tentatively, D is TRBD2 (5 bases). Germline V gives CDR1 DFQATT, CDR2 SNEGSKA (reference sequence). Deletions cut 1 base from V and 0 bases from J, with 19 bases between. The CDR3 is made up of 17 amino acids. The CDR3 here is CSARVSDRWESSYEQYF. The CDR3 nucleotides read TGCAGTGCTAGAGTATCTGATCGGTGGGAGAGCTCCTACGAGCAGTACTTC.

This clonotype was detected a few times. This sequence joins TRBV27 and TRBJ2-7, with 12 nucleotides matching TRBD2. Trimming at V came to 8 bases and at J to 2 bases, leaving 4 bases not matched to a gene. CDR1 is MNHEY and CDR2 is SMNVEV in the germline V gene (reference sequence). This CDR3 is 14 amino acids long. In DNA, the CDR3 is TGTGCCAGCTCGGCTAGCGGGAGGGCCTACGAGCAGTACTTC. Its translation: CASSASGRAYEQYF.

This sequence joins TRBV29-1 and TRBJ2-3, with D perhaps matching TRBD1 or TRBD2 (5 bases each). This CDR3 spans 14 amino acids. Germline lookup yields CDR1 SQVTM and CDR2 ANQGSEA. Trimming removed 1 base from V and 1 base from J, with 9 bases in between. CDR3 nucleotides: TGCAGCGTTGAAGGGGACGGGGGCACAGATACGCAGTATTTT. Its protein product is CSVEGDGGTDTQYF.

Comment on this clonotype: A much larger clone lies one base from this, so it may be a read error. This CDR3 is CASSPTGGCGNTIYF. Written as DNA, the CDR3 is TGTGCCAGCAGTCCTACAGGGGGCTGTGGAAACACCATATATTTT. The rearrangement links TRBV2 to TRBJ1-3; 9 positions agree with TRBD1. Germline values: CDR1 SNHLY, CDR2 FYNNEI. The V and J ends lost 5 bases and 3 bases, in that order; junction bases with no gene match: 5. The CDR3 is made up of 15 amino acids.